This TCR beta chain was recovered during a study of shared clonotypes between healthy human individuals. Overall study results and limits: What limited the represented genetic and exposure-history diversity was the small number of donors.

This clone was counted between two and nine times. Its antigen is not identified. Libraries were prepared by immunoSEQ multiplex PCR; TCRdb keeps only in-frame clonotypes and omits some of them. The table includes tens of thousands of clones, 60% to 65% detected once. Sequencing input: memory CD8+ T cells sorted from blood. Indicated subset: CD45RO+ cells pooled with CCR7-negative TemRA cells. This clonotype was obtained from a man aged 25-45 years in good health.

The CDR3 is CASSLEGRGPEHF. The CDR3 DNA sequence: TGCGCCAGCAGCTTGGAGGGACGGGGGCCTGAGCATTTT. The V and J genes are TRBV5-1 and TRBJ1-5; D is possibly TRBD1 (6 bases). CDR1 and CDR2 from the germline V gene are SGHRS and YFSETQ. Trimming stripped 0 bases from V and 14 bases from J, with 15 bases between. The CDR3 is made up of 13 amino acids.